This T cell receptor beta chain is drawn from a study of T-cell reconstitution after alpha-beta-depleted transplantation in children. Study findings and constraints: Expanded graft clones numbering several hundred reportedly gave rise to alpha-beta T cells about two months after transplant.

Unique molecular identifiers were used to barcode this TCRbeta library. TCRdb reprocessed the PCR reads with MiXCR, giving one entry per CDR3 protein. The data hold under 450,000 distinct CDR3 sequences, with roughly 17% observed a single time. The CDR3 runs 15 residues. V was clipped by 6 bases and J by 4 bases, with 15 bases between them. This clonotype was counted between two and nine times. Its target is unknown. The receptor was derived from a boy in the first two years of life who had a stem cell transplant for Wiskott-Aldrich syndrome, so the T cells may come from the graft donor. The sequenced sample was PBMCs, mostly from graft donor cells, obtained 360 days after TCRalphabeta/CD19-depleted stem cell transplant. V usage is TRBV12-3 or TRBV12-4 and J usage is TRBJ2-2; a possible D gene is TRBD2 (6 bases). CDR3 in DNA: TGTGCCAGCAGACTAAAAGTGGGGGGCACCGGGGAGCTGTTTTTT. Amino acids: CASRLKVGGTGELFF.